The TCR beta chain described here comes from a study of identical twins. This clonotype was detected a few times. TCRdb analysed the 5' RACE reads with MiXCR anew, one entry per CDR3 protein. The sample holds around 570,000 distinct CDR3 sequences, just under 10% seen once. Germline V gene data show CDR1 as DFQATT and CDR2 as SNEGSKA (reference sequence). V was clipped by 1 base and J by 0 bases, with 17 bases between them. CDR3 length: 17 amino acids. A further study also used this sample, focusing on yellow fever vaccine responses in identical twins.

The receptor comes from a woman between 18 and 29 years old in good health. Sequenced: PBMCs. The J gene is TRBJ2-3, the V gene TRBV20-1, with D possibly being TRBD2 (6 bases). CDR3 amino acids: CSARAPLLAGSTDTQYF. The CDR3 DNA reads TGCAGTGCTAGAGCCCCTCTCCTGGCGGGGAGCACAGATACGCAGTATTTT.